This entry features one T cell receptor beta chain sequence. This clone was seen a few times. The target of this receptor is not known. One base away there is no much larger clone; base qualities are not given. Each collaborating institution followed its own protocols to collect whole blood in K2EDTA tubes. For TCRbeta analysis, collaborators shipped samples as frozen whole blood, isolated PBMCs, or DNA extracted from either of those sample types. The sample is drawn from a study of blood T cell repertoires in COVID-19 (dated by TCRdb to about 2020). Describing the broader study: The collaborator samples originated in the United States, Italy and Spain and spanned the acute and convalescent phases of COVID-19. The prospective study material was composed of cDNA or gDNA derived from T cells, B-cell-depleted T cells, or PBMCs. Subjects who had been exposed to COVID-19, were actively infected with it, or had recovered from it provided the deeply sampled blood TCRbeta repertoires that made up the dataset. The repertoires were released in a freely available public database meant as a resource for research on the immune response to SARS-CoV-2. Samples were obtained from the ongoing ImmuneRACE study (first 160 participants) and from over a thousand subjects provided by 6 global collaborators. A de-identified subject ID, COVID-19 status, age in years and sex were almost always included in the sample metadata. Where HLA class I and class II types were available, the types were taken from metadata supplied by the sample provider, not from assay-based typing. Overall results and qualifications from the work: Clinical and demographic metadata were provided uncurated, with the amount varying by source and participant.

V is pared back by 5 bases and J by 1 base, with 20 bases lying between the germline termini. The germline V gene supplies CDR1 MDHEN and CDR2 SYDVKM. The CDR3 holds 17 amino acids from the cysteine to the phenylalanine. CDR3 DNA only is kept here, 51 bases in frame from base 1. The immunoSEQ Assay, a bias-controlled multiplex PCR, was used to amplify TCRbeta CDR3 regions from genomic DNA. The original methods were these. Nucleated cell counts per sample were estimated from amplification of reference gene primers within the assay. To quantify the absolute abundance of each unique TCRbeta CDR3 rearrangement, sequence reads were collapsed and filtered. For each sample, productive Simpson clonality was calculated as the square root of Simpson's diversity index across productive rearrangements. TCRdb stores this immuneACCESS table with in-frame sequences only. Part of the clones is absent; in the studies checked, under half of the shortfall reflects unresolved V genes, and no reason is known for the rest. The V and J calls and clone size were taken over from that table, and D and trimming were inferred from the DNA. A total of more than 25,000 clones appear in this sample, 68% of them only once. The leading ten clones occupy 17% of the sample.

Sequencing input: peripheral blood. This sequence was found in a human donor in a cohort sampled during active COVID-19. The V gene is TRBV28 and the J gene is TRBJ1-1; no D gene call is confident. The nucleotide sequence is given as TGTGCCAGCAGTGGGCCCCCCCTGGGGAGAAAGAACACTGAAGCTTTCTTT. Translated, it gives CASSGPPLGRKNTEAFF.